The present T cell receptor beta chain was sequenced within a study of ipilimumab plus nivolumab after autologous stem cell transplantation. The wider study: A median of roughly 8 nivolumab and about five ipilimumab doses were given. Myeloma cases were transplant-naive high-risk or relapsed within 3 years post first autologous transplant.

Notes on this clone: Its antigen remains unknown.

Patients received nivolumab 3 mg/kg at weeks 1, 4, 7, 10, then fortnightly to week 26. The repertoire was sequenced with immunoSEQ multiplex PCR; TCRdb's copy has only in-frame clones and lacks some. The table records tens of thousands of clones, 80% to 95% of them present only once. Germline loops: CDR1 SEHNR, CDR2 FQNEAQ (reference sequence). V gave up 5 bases and J gave up 8 bases; unmatched junction bases: 7. This CDR3 contains 14 residues. Notes on the study in general: Per the authors, repertoire, Treg and microbiota data justify further study.

This clonotype was obtained from a male donor with multiple myeloma. The sequencing used PBMCs, collected in a trial of ipilimumab plus nivolumab as post-transplant consolidation. The chain links TRBV7-9 to TRBJ1-4; the match to TRBD1 covers 8 bases. In nucleotides, the CDR3 is TGTGCCAGCAGCACGACAGGGGTTTCGGAAAAACTGTTTTTT. Residues: CASSTTGVSEKLFF.